The source of this T cell receptor beta chain is a study of regulatory T cells in long-lasting Graves disease. Through Arm-PCR of CDR3 regions and iRepertoire HTBI primers, TCR beta libraries were built. TCRdb ran MiXCR on the multiplex PCR reads and lists one entry per CDR3 protein. The table lists roughly 400,000 distinct CDR3 sequences, roughly 15% of them singletons. This clonotype was detected ten times or more. Time point in this sample: newly diagnosed GD, antithyroid drugs for less than 3 months. TCR sequences were obtained from RNA taken from PBMCs. In addition, the sample was reused for a study of T cells in Graves' hyperthyroidism and ophthalmopathy. That paper notes: Ophthalmopathy, which appeared later, was predicted by the model a median around 6.9 months before onset.

The clonotype comes from a woman aged 35 to 49 with Graves disease. This specimen consisted of peripheral blood mononuclear cells (PBMCs), obtained at new diagnosis, from a patient treated with antithyroid drugs.

The CDR3 here is CATARGGVNSPLHF. The CDR3 region has the DNA TGTGCCACTGCGCGGGGAGGGGTCAATTCACCCCTCCACTTT. The chain links TRBV19 to TRBJ1-6, with a possible D match to TRBD1 (5 bases). This CDR3 spans 14 amino acids. Per germline, CDR1 LNHDA and CDR2 SQIVND (reference sequence). Trimming left V 10 bases short and J 7 bases short, with 17 bases between.